One sample yielded the 12 T cell receptor beta chains listed below, sequenced in a study of cytomegalovirus exposure and HLA in healthy donors (dated by TCRdb to about 2017). The method behind the library was the immunoSEQ multiplex PCR assay. The multiplex PCR relied on a mix of 60 forward primers for TCR Vbeta segments and 13 reverse primers for TCR Jbeta segments. TCRdb mirrors the immuneACCESS table, restricted to in-frame sequences. Some clones are absent from its copies; in checked studies, under half trace to an unresolved V gene, and the reason for the others is unknown. In this sample the table shows 170,000 or so clones, just under 80% of which occur a single time. The ten top clones hold 3.1% of the sample. What was sequenced was PBMCs. All receptors derive from a woman in her forties or fifties in good health and CMV-seropositive.

The chain's CDR3 is CASSEWTGSSYEQYF. The CDR3 DNA follows: TGTGCCAGCAGTGAATGGACAGGGAGCTCCTACGAGCAGTACTTC. The V gene is TRBV6-1, the J gene TRBJ2-7; 8 nucleotides align to TRBD1. Germline trimming cut 2 bases from V and 0 bases from J; bases unmatched to any gene: 3. Germline V gene sequence: CDR1 MNHNS, CDR2 SASEGT. This CDR3 is 15 amino acids long.

The chain uses TRBV23-1 and TRBJ2-5; 10 bases line up with TRBD1. TRBV23-1 is placed among ORFs of uncertain function. V lost 1 base and J lost 3; bases outside the gene matches: 2. The CDR3 consists of 15 residues. CDR3 nucleotide sequence: TGCGCCAGCAGTCAATACGGGACAGGGGAAGAGACCCAGTACTTC. Amino acid sequence: CASSQYGTGEETQYF.

The chain uses TRBV5-1 and TRBJ2-2, with 9 nucleotides matching TRBD1. The CDR3 sequence is 16 residues long. The germline V gene encodes CDR1 SGHRS and CDR2 YFSETQ. After removal of 0 bases from V and 6 bases from J, the junction contained 6 bases not matched to a gene. CDR3 nucleotide sequence: TGCGCCAGCAGCTTGGCCAAGGGACAGGGTTCCGGGGAGCTGTTTTTT. This codes for CASSLAKGQGSGELFF. Filled out from reference TRBV5-1 and TRBJ2-2, the complete variable domain reads KAGVTQTPRYLIKTRGQQVTLSCSPISGHRSVSWYQQTPGQGLQFLFEYFSETQRNKGNFPGRFSGRQFSNSRSEMNVSTLELGDSALYLCASSLAKGQGSGELFFGEGSRLTVL.

V gene TRBV7-9 combines with J gene TRBJ1-2; TRBD1 matches 7 bases. CDR1 SEHNR and CDR2 FQNEAQ come from the germline V gene (reference sequence). The CDR3 runs to 15 residues. Trimming cost V 5 bases and J 6 bases; bases outside gene matches: 12. CDR3 sequence reads: CASSTRTGDIDGYTF. The CDR3 nucleotides are TGTGCCAGCAGCACAAGGACAGGCGACATCGATGGCTACACCTTC.

Only a few counts were recorded for this clone. The V call is TRBV5-1, the J call TRBJ1-2; 7 bases line up with TRBD1. With 0 bases clipped from V and 1 base from J, the junction kept 3 bases outside the gene matches. The CDR3 sequence is 15 residues long. Germline V gene lookup returns CDR1 SGHRS and CDR2 YFSETQ. In DNA form, the CDR3 reads TGCGCCAGCAGCTTGGGGACAGGAGATAACTATGGCTACACCTTC. Translated: CASSLGTGDNYGYTF.

CDR3 amino acids: CASSPAGQGQQPQHF. The CDR3 region has the DNA TGTGCCAGCAGCCCCGCTGGGCAGGGACAACAGCCCCAGCATTTT. J is TRBJ1-5 and V is TRBV5-6; TRBD1 might be the D (6 bases). This CDR3 is 15 amino acids long. Germline V lookup: CDR1 SGHDT, CDR2 YYEEEE. The V end lost 4 bases, the J end lost 7 bases, and 18 bases lay between the germline ends.

This chain uses TRBV28 with TRBJ1-2; tentatively, D is TRBD1 (5 bases). The CDR3 runs 17 residues. CDR1 is MDHEN and CDR2 is SYDVKM in the germline V gene. Trimming removed 2 bases from V and 5 bases from J, with 21 bases in between. The CDR3 loop is CASSLEVRQNILYGYTF. CDR3 DNA: TGTGCCAGCAGTTTAGAGGTCAGACAGAACATATTGTATGGCTACACCTTC.

The chain is built from TRBV6-1 and TRBJ2-5; the match to TRBD2 covers 10 bases. The DNA end is a closer match to TRBJ2-7, so the J assignment may be wrong. The length of the CDR3 is 15 residues. Germline V CDR1 and CDR2: MNHNS, SASEGT. The CDR3 loop is CASTERGGSSYEQYF. The CDR3 DNA is TGTGCCAGCACCGAGCGGGGGGGGAGCTCCTACGAGCAGTACTTC.

This chain connects TRBV7-9 to TRBJ1-2; the D is unclear. Trimming cost V 1 base and J 8 bases, with 5 bases left between them. Germline V gene data show CDR1 as SEHNR and CDR2 as FQNEAQ (reference sequence). The CDR3 is 11 residues long. The CDR3 bases are TGTGCCAGCAGCTTAGTCGAGGGCTACACCTTC. This gives the protein CASSLVEGYTF.

This chain links TRBV7-3 with TRBJ2-3; no definite D call. Germline CDR1 reads SGHTA; CDR2 reads FQGTGA. V lost 4 bases to trimming and J lost 0 bases, with 2 bases between them. The CDR3 has 12 residues. The CDR3 spells CASSSSTDTQYF. The CDR3 region has the DNA TGTGCCAGCAGCTCTAGCACAGATACGCAGTATTTT.

V and J are TRBV13 and TRBJ2-7; D unresolved. The CDR3 contains 14 residues. Trimming took off 2 bases at V and 4 bases at J, with 12 bases between the two ends. Germline values: CDR1 PRHDT, CDR2 FYEKMQ (reference sequence). This chain's CDR3 is CASSLRGPPYEQYF. CDR3 DNA sequence: TGTGCCAGCAGCTTACGAGGCCCCCCTTACGAGCAGTACTTC.

V is TRBV28 and J is TRBJ2-7; tentative D call: TRBD2 (6 bases). V was clipped by 7 bases and J by 0 bases, with 16 bases between them. CDR1 MDHEN and CDR2 SYDVKM come from the germline V gene. The CDR3 spans 15 residues. In DNA form, the CDR3 reads TGTGCCAGCAAACCACCGGGACTGAACTCCTACGAGCAGTACTTC. Translating gives CASKPPGLNSYEQYF. The full variable domain, its missing parts supplied by reference TRBV28 and TRBJ2-7, is DVKVTQSSRYLVKRTGEKVFLECVQDMDHENMFWYRQDPGLGLRLIYFSYDVKMKEKGDIPEGYSVSREKKERFSLILESASTNQTSMYLCASKPPGLNSYEQYFGPGTRLTVT.